The 26 T cell receptor beta chains in this list originate from one sample, sequenced in a study of T cell responses to AZD1222 COVID-19 vaccine. Assay used: immunoSEQ multiplex PCR; TCRdb lists only in-frame clones, some missing. This table has 140,000 or so clones, more than 75% appearing once. Sample: peripheral blood, taken 28 days after the second AZD1222 dose. The receptors stem from an adult who received the AZD1222 COVID-19 vaccine.

V usage is TRBV4-1 and J usage is TRBJ1-5; maybe TRBD1 (5 bases). This CDR3 has 15 amino acids. Trimming removed 0 bases at V and 7 bases at J, with 13 bases between. The germline V gene encodes CDR1 MGHRA and CDR2 YSYEKL. The CDR3 nucleotides are TGCGCCAGCAGCCAAGATGGAGGGGCGGGGCAGCCCCAGCATTTT. Its translation is CASSQDGGAGQPQHF.

The count of this clone is one. The rearrangement joins TRBV6-5 to TRBJ1-1; D uncertain. Looked up from germline, CDR1 is MNHEY and CDR2 is SVGAGI. CDR3 length: 14 residues. V lost 0 bases, J lost 10 bases, and 15 bases lay in between. The chain's CDR3 is CASSYSSVGYGAFF. CDR3 sequence (DNA): TGTGCCAGCAGTTACTCGTCCGTCGGATATGGAGCTTTCTTT.

V and J are TRBV6-1 and TRBJ2-7; 8 bases agree with TRBD2. CDR1 is MNHNS, CDR2 SASEGT, per germline. After removal of 3 bases from V and 6 bases from J, the junction contained 10 bases not matched to a gene. This CDR3 has 15 amino acids. The CDR3 loop is CASSDRPGLDSEQYF. DNA for the CDR3: TGTGCCAGCAGTGATCGCCCGGGACTAGATTCCGAGCAGTACTTC.

J is TRBJ1-1 and V is TRBV5-1; 8 bases line up with TRBD1. The CDR3 extends over 13 amino acids. Trimming took 4 bases from V and 4 from J; bases not matched to a gene: 3. CDR1 is SGHRS, CDR2 YFSETQ, per germline. The CDR3 protein is CASSATGVTEAFF. The CDR3 DNA is TGCGCCAGCAGCGCGACAGGGGTCACTGAAGCTTTCTTT.

The CDR3, as DNA: TGTGCCAGCAGTGAGCCCACAGGGATCGGGGAAAAACTGTTTTTT. Its protein is CASSEPTGIGEKLFF. The gene calls are TRBV6-1 and TRBJ1-4, with a weak D call TRBD1 (6 bases). Germline values: CDR1 MNHNS, CDR2 SASEGT. The CDR3 loop spans 15 amino acids. V dropped 3 bases and J dropped 8 bases, with 16 bases sitting between them.

The chain carries TRBV7-6 and TRBJ1-2; perhaps TRBD1 as D (5 bases). The CDR3 is made up of 12 amino acids. Trimming left V 5 bases short and J 7 bases short, with 11 bases between. In germline, CDR1 is SGHVS, CDR2 FNYEAQ. This chain's CDR3 is CASSERGAGYTF. CDR3 DNA sequence: TGTGCCAGCAGCGAACGCGGGGCTGGCTACACCTTC.

The chain employs TRBV3-1 (or the pseudogene TRBV3-2) and TRBJ2-7; D might be TRBD2 (5 bases). The ends were cut back, 3 bases at V and 2 bases at J, with 8 bases in the middle. The CDR3 is 13 residues long. CDR1 LGHDT and CDR2 YNNKEL come from the germline V gene (reference sequence). The CDR3 DNA reads as TGTGCCAGCAGCCAGCACGGGACCTACGAGCAGTACTTC. Its protein is CASSQHGTYEQYF.

The CDR3 coding sequence is TGTGCCAGCAGCTTAGAATGGGGATCAGATACGCAGTATTTT. This sequence encodes CASSLEWGSDTQYF. The chain is built from TRBV5-5 and TRBJ2-3; the D is unclear. CDR3 length equals 14 residues. The V gene lost 2 bases and the J gene lost 4 bases, with 11 bases spanning the gap. Germline V gene data show CDR1 as SGHKS and CDR2 as YYEKEE (reference sequence).

The chain carries TRBV6-5 and TRBJ1-3; 10 positions match TRBD1. The CDR3 has 14 residues. Germline V gene lookup returns CDR1 MNHEY and CDR2 SVGAGI. After removal of 6 bases from V and 6 bases from J, the junction contained 5 bases not matched to a gene. CDR3 DNA: TGTGCCAGCAGGTCCGGGACAGGGGTAAACACCATATATTTT. Translating gives CASRSGTGVNTIYF.

The DNA for the CDR3 is TGTGCCAGCAGTCCACAGGGGGGCTATGAAAAACTGTTTTTT. Translation gives CASSPQGGYEKLFF. This chain connects TRBV11-2 to TRBJ1-4, with 8 bases identical to TRBD1. Germline CDR1 is SGHAT and CDR2 is FQNNGV. The CDR3 contains 14 residues. J lost 6 bases, V lost 6 bases, and 6 bases had no gene match.

The genes are TRBV2 and TRBJ1-6, with no clear D. Between the trimmed V and J ends, which lost 7 bases and 6 bases, there was a span of 13 bases. The CDR3 has 14 residues. The germline V gene has CDR1 SNHLY and CDR2 FYNNEI. CDR3 amino acids: CASKEGGVNSPLHF. The CDR3 DNA reads TGTGCCAGCAAAGAGGGAGGCGTTAATTCACCCCTCCACTTT.

On this clone itself: One end of the junction does not line up with germline, which may come from a read error. This chain links TRBV18 with TRBJ2-2; weak D call: TRBD1 (6 bases). CDR1 and CDR2 from the germline V gene are KGHSH and LQKENI. This CDR3 is 13 amino acids long. In nucleotides, the CDR3 is TGTGCCAGCTCTCGAGGACAGACCGGAGAGCTGTTTTTT. Protein sequence: CASSRGQTGELFF.

The chain carries TRBV4-1 and TRBJ2-3, with TRBD2 matching over 12 bases. Losses at the gene ends were 3 bases for V and 4 bases for J; bases not matched to a gene: 5. CDR1 is MGHRA and CDR2 is YSYEKL in the germline V gene. This CDR3 has 16 residues. CDR3 coding DNA: TGCGCCAGCAGCCACCCGACTAGCGGGAGTTCAGATACGCAGTATTTT. It codes for CASSHPTSGSSDTQYF.

This clone appeared a few times. The genes are TRBV19 and TRBJ2-3; 9 positions match TRBD2. CDR3 size: 16 residues. The germline CDR1 and CDR2 sequences are LNHDA and SQIVND (reference sequence). The trim removed 5 bases at V and 2 bases at J, leaving 8 bases unmatched. The CDR3 bases are TGTGCCAGTAGTCCGAGAGCGGGGGGAGACACAGATACGCAGTATTTT. It is translated as CASSPRAGGDTDTQYF.

The rearrangement joins TRBV7-9 to TRBJ1-6, with unresolved D. Germline V gene lookup returns CDR1 SEHNR and CDR2 FQNEAQ (reference sequence). V gave up 6 bases and J gave up 5 bases, with 17 bases separating them. The CDR3 consists of 16 residues. The DNA for the CDR3 is TGTGCCAGCAGTTCGCCGATCGGGGTGGATAATTCACCCCTCCACTTT. This translates into CASSSPIGVDNSPLHF. Full variable domain (outside the CDR3, taken from reference TRBV7-9 and TRBJ1-6): DTGVSQNPRHKITKRGQNVTFRCDPISEHNRLYWYRQTLGQGPEFLTYFQNEAQLEKSRLLSDRFSAERPKGSFSTLEIQRTEQGDSAMYLCASSSPIGVDNSPLHFGNGTRLTVT.

J is TRBJ1-1 and V is TRBV21-1; the DNA was not compared with TRBD1, the D call given in the table. TRBV21-1 is a listed pseudogene. CDR3 length equals 16 residues. CDR3 protein: CASSDIRGRLNTEAFF. The CDR3, as DNA: TGTGCCAGCAGCGACATCAGGGGGCGATTGAACACTGAAGCTTTCTTT.

CDR3 nucleotides: TGCGCCAGCAGCCTCCGACTAGCGGGTCTCTCCTACAATGAGCAGTTCTTC. It yields the protein CASSLRLAGLSYNEQFF. The chain combines TRBV5-1 with TRBJ2-1; 10 bases align to TRBD2. The junction had 7 bases not matched to a gene; V was cut back by 4 bases and J by 0 bases. CDR1 and CDR2 (germline): SGHRS, YFSETQ. The CDR3 contains 17 residues.

V is TRBV29-1 and J is TRBJ2-7; 9 bases match TRBD2. CDR1 SQVTM and CDR2 ANQGSEA come from the germline V gene. J was trimmed by 5 bases and V by 4 bases; bases with no gene match: 3. CDR3 size: 12 residues. CDR3 sequence reads: CSVGASGDEQYF. CDR3 DNA sequence: TGCAGCGTTGGTGCTAGCGGGGACGAGCAGTACTTC.

V and J are TRBV19 and TRBJ1-5; D call uncertain. CDR1 is LNHDA and CDR2 is SQIVND in the germline V gene (reference sequence). The CDR3 sequence is 11 residues long. The germline V and J ends were trimmed by 10 bases and 6 bases, with 10 bases remaining between them. The CDR3, as DNA: TGTGCCATCTCAGGCGGTCAGCCCCAGCATTTT. Protein: CAISGGQPQHF.

The rearrangement joins TRBV6-1 to TRBJ1-5; weak D call: TRBD1 (6 bases). Germline V gene data show CDR1 as MNHNS and CDR2 as SASEGT. The CDR3 runs to 17 residues. V lost 4 bases, J lost 0 bases, and 16 bases lay in between. CDR3: CASSGLQGPYSNQPQHF. The CDR3 DNA follows: TGTGCCAGCAGTGGCCTACAGGGACCCTATAGCAATCAGCCCCAGCATTTT.

The chain is built from TRBV24-1 and TRBJ2-7; 7 bases are a match to TRBD2. The germline V gene encodes CDR1 KGHDR and CDR2 SFDVKD. V dropped 4 bases and J dropped 3; count of bases not matched to a gene: 8. There are 15 residues in the CDR3. CDR3 DNA sequence: TGTGCCACCAGTGACCCCGCTAGCGGAGGCTACGAGCAGTACTTC. This gives the protein CATSDPASGGYEQYF.

The chain couples TRBV29-1 to TRBJ2-1; 7 bases are a match to TRBD1. The J segment lost 4 bases and the V segment lost 1 base, leaving 10 bases of the junction unmatched. The CDR3 consists of 16 residues. The germline V gene encodes CDR1 SQVTM and CDR2 ANQGSEA. The CDR3 sequence is CSVEVGDSGSYNEQFF. The CDR3 nucleotides are TGCAGCGTTGAAGTGGGGGACAGCGGTTCATACAATGAGCAGTTCTTC.

The chain has TRBV15 and TRBJ2-7, with 9 bases aligning to TRBD1. The CDR3 totals 15 residues. Germline V gene lookup returns CDR1 LNHNV and CDR2 YYDKDF (reference sequence). J was trimmed by 5 bases and V by 4 bases; bases with no gene match: 9. In DNA, the CDR3 is TGTGCCACCAGCATGGGACAGGGTTATCTCGACGAGCAGTACTTC. Its protein product is CATSMGQGYLDEQYF.

The chain carries TRBV11-3 and TRBJ1-2, with 7 bases that match TRBD1. The CDR3 is 15 residues long. The ends lost 5 bases at V and 3 bases at J; junction bases unmatched: 9. The V gene's germline CDR1 is SGHNT and CDR2 YENEEA. CDR3 amino acids: CASSPRQGGHYGYTF. CDR3 in DNA: TGTGCCAGCAGCCCCCGACAGGGCGGGCACTATGGCTACACCTTC.

The gene calls are TRBV28 and TRBJ2-2; D possibly corresponds to TRBD2 (6 bases). Per the germline V gene, CDR1 is MDHEN and CDR2 is SYDVKM. This CDR3 region has 16 residues. V was pared by 6 bases and J by 4 bases, with 18 bases between. The CDR3 is CASRDYRGDGTGELFF. DNA for the CDR3: TGTGCCAGCAGGGACTACCGAGGGGATGGCACCGGGGAGCTGTTTTTT.

The chain recombines TRBV15 with TRBJ1-2; 7 positions match TRBD1. This CDR3 region has 12 residues. Trimming at V came to 0 bases and at J to 8 bases, leaving 0 bases not matched to a gene. Germline CDR1 and CDR2: LNHNV and YYDKDF (reference sequence). The DNA of the CDR3 is TGTGCCACCAGCAGAGAACAGGGGGGCTACACCTTC. Residues: CATSREQGGYTF.